This is a list of T cell receptor beta chains from one sample in a study of blood T cell repertoires in COVID-19. The assay was immunoSEQ multiplex PCR, and TCRdb's table has in-frame clones only and misses some. Of tens of thousands of clones in the sample, roughly 90% were seen once. The sample comprised peripheral blood. The origin of the receptors is a man in his fifties with acute or convalescent COVID-19. CDR3s include the opening cysteine and the closing phenylalanine or tryptophan. D genes are given only for firm matches. Size values are once, few and many counts, or a class for expanded clones, and some rows have none.

TGTGCCTCGGAGTCGGGGGAGGTCAAAAGCTCCTACAATGAGCAGTTCTTC	CASESGEVKSSYNEQFF	TRBJ2-1	TRBV30	few	.
TGCGCCAGCAGCTTGACTAGTAAAGTTTCCGGGGAGCTGTTTTTT	CASSLTSKVSGELFF	TRBJ2-2	TRBV5-1	.	.
TGTGCCAGCAGCTTAGAACGAGGGGGCTACGAGCAGTACTTC	CASSLERGGYEQYF	TRBJ2-7	TRBV11-2	.	.
TGTGCCAGCTCACCGCAGGCGAACAATCAGCCCCAGCATTTT	CASSPQANNQPQHF	TRBJ1-5	TRBV18	.	.
TGTGCCTGGAGCGATATCGGGACAGCAGTAGCCTATGGCTACACCTTC	CAWSDIGTAVAYGYTF	TRBJ1-2	TRBV30	.	TRBD1
TGTGCCAGTAGTGACGGACTAGCGGCTTACAATGAGCAGTTCTTC	CASSDGLAAYNEQFF	TRBJ2-1	TRBV19	.	TRBD2
TGTGCCAGCAGTTTGGAGGGAGTCGGATACAATGAGCAGTTCTTC	CASSLEGVGYNEQFF	TRBJ2-1	TRBV27	.	.
TGCGCCAGCAGCTTCCCGGACAGGAACACCGGGGAGCTGTTTTTT	CASSFPDRNTGELFF	TRBJ2-2	TRBV5-1	.	.
TGTGCCAGCAGCCGGACTAGCGGGAGAGGAGGGGGAACAGATACGCAGTATTTT	CASSRTSGRGGGTDTQYF	TRBJ2-3	TRBV7-9	.	TRBD2
TGCGCCAGCAGCCTCCCCCGTGACAGCCACAATGAGCAGTTCTTC	CASSLPRDSHNEQFF	TRBJ2-1	TRBV5-1	.	.
TGTGCCATCAGTCCCACAGGGAACGAGCAGTACTTC	CAISPTGNEQYF	TRBJ2-7	TRBV10-3	.	.
TGTGCCAGCAGCGCCGAACAGGGGGCGGGGTCACCCCTCCACTTT	CASSAEQGAGSPLHF	TRBJ1-6	TRBV5-4	.	TRBD1
TGTGCCAGGCCCGATAGTTGTAGCGGGAGTCTACACGAGCAGTACTTC	CARPDSCSGSLHEQYF	TRBJ2-7	TRBV3-1/TRBV3-2	.	TRBD2
TGCGCCAGCAGCTTGGGACAGGGGTACGAGACCCAGTACTTC	CASSLGQGYETQYF	TRBJ2-5	TRBV5-1	.	TRBD1
TGCGCCAGCAGGCGGACAGGGGAGGGTGAAAAACTGTTTTTT	CASRRTGEGEKLFF	TRBJ1-4	TRBV5-1	.	TRBD1
TGTGCCAGCTCACCACCTAGCGGGAGGCGTAGTGAGCAGTTCTTC	CASSPPSGRRSEQFF	TRBJ2-1	TRBV18	.	TRBD2
TGTGCCAGCAGCTCCGGGACTAGCGTCCACAATGAGCAGTTCTTC	CASSSGTSVHNEQFF	TRBJ2-1	TRBV7-6	once	TRBD2
TGCGCCAGCGAGACAGGGGGCGGGAATGAGCAGTTCTTC	CASETGGGNEQFF	TRBJ2-1	TRBV5-1	.	TRBD1
TGTGCCAGTAGGTCAGGGGTCGAGCAGTACTTC	CASRSGVEQYF	TRBJ2-7	TRBV19	.	.
TGTGCCAGCAGCTTAGCACCCCGGAGCTCCTACAATGAGCAGTTCTTC	CASSLAPRSSYNEQFF	TRBJ2-1	TRBV7-6	.	.
TGCAGTGCTAGTCAGGGGGCTGGGATTACGAACACTGAAGCTTTCTTT	CSASQGAGITNTEAFF	TRBJ1-1	TRBV20-1	.	TRBD1
TGCGCCAGCAGCACGGGACAGGGGGCGGAAAAACTGTTTTTT	CASSTGQGAEKLFF	TRBJ1-4	TRBV5-1	.	TRBD1
TGTGCCACCAGTGACTCAGACAGGGATGAGCAGTACTTC	CATSDSDRDEQYF	TRBJ2-7	TRBV24-1	.	TRBD1
TGTGCCTGGAGTGGAAAAACATTCACAGATACGCAGTATTTT	CAWSGKTFTDTQYF	TRBJ2-3	TRBV30	.	.
TGTGCCAGTAGTCCCCGGACAGAAAATGGCTACACCTTC	CASSPRTENGYTF	TRBJ1-2	TRBV19	once	.
TGTGCCAGCACTTATGAAGCGGGAGGAATAGGTGAGCAGTTCTTC	CASTYEAGGIGEQFF	TRBJ2-1	TRBV6-5	.	TRBD2
TGTGCCAGCAGCCGGGGTCGAACCTATGGCTACACCTTC	CASSRGRTYGYTF	TRBJ1-2	TRBV27	.	.
TGCGCCAGCAGCTCGGAGGTGCAGGGGACCTATGGCTACACCTTC	CASSSEVQGTYGYTF	TRBJ1-2	TRBV5-1	.	.
TGCGCCAGCAGCAGTCCGACAGGGCAAAAGGGTGGCTACACCTTC	CASSSPTGQKGGYTF	TRBJ1-2	TRBV5-1	few	TRBD1
TGTGCCAGCAGCTTCCGGACAAGAAGCTCCTACAATGAGCAGTTCTTC	CASSFRTRSSYNEQFF	TRBJ2-1	TRBV21-1	.	.
TGTGCCAGCAGCCAACCGTCGGGAGGGTCCGGCACAGATACGCAGTATTTT	CASSQPSGGSGTDTQYF	TRBJ2-3	TRBV4-2	.	TRBD2
TGTGCCAGCAGCCCTGGGACTAGCGGGACTAGCACAGATACGCAGTATTTT	CASSPGTSGTSTDTQYF	TRBJ2-3	TRBV11-3	.	TRBD2
TGTGCCAGCAGCTTAATATCTAGCGGGGGCCGATCTGGGGCCAACGTCCTGACTTTC	CASSLISSGGRSGANVLTF	TRBJ2-6	TRBV7-2	.	TRBD2
TGCGCCAGCAGCTTGGGCTCAGGAGGAACTGAAGCTTTCTTT	CASSLGSGGTEAFF	TRBJ1-1	TRBV5-1	.	.
TGTGCCAGTAGTTATGACCCCGGGACAGCCGGGACTAGCGGAAGGTACGAGCAGTTCTTC	CASSYDPGTAGTSGRYEQFF	TRBJ2-1	TRBV19	.	TRBD2
TGTGCCAGCCACGAGGTCGGGATTTGGCCCGGGGAGCTGTTTTTT	CASHEVGIWPGELFF	TRBJ2-2	TRBV4-2	.	.
TGTGCCAGCAGTGAAGCGCGTGGGAACACTGAAGCTTTCTTT	CASSEARGNTEAFF	TRBJ1-1	TRBV2	.	.
TGTGCCAGCAGTTCACCCCTGGGACAGTTCTCCTATAATTCACCCCTCCACTTT	CASSSPLGQFSYNSPLHF	TRBJ1-6	TRBV27	.	TRBD1
TGCGCCAGCAGCCAAGATGGCGGGGGGGCAGGGGAGACCCAGTACTTC	CASSQDGGGAGETQYF	TRBJ2-5	TRBV4-1	once	TRBD2
TGTGCCAGCAGCCAATGGGCAGGGGCGGCCACCGGGGAGCTGTTTTTT	CASSQWAGAATGELFF	TRBJ2-2	TRBV3-1/TRBV3-2	.	.
TGTGCCAGCAGTTCCTACTACGAGCAGTACTTC	CASSSYYEQYF	TRBJ2-7	TRBV27	.	.
TGTGCCAGCAGTTTGTCTGCGACAGGGCAGCCCCAGCATTTT	CASSLSATGQPQHF	TRBJ1-5	TRBV27	.	TRBD1
TGTGCCAGTAGGGCAGGACAAGAGACCCAGTACTTC	CASRAGQETQYF	TRBJ2-5	TRBV19	.	.
TGTGCCAGCAGCTTCCTCCCGGGACAGGGACCAACTAATGAAAAACTGTTTTTT	CASSFLPGQGPTNEKLFF	TRBJ1-4	TRBV7-9	once	TRBD1
TGTGCCAGAAGCTTGGGGACAGGGGTGACCAATTCACCCCTCCACTTT	CARSLGTGVTNSPLHF	TRBJ1-6	TRBV5-3	.	TRBD1
TGTGCCAGCAGCGACCCAGCGGGGTCCACAGATACGCAGTATTTT	CASSDPAGSTDTQYF	TRBJ2-3	TRBV9	.	TRBD2